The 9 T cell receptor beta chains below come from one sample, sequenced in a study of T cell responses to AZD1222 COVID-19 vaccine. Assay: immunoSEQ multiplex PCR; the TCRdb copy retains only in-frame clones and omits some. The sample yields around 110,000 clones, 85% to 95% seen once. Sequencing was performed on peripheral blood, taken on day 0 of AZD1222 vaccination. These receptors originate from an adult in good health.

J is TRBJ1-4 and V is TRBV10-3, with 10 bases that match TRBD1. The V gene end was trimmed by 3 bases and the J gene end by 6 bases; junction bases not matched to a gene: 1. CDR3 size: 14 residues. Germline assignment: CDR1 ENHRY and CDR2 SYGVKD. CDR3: CAISEGTGDEKLFF. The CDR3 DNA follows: TGTGCCATCAGTGAAGGGACAGGGGATGAAAAACTGTTTTTT.

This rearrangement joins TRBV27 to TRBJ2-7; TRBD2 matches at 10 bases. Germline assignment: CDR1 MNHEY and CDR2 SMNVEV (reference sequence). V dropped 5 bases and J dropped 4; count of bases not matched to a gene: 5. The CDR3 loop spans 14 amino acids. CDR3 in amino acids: CASSPGTSAYEQYF. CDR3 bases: TGTGCCAGCAGTCCAGGGACTAGCGCTTACGAGCAGTACTTC.

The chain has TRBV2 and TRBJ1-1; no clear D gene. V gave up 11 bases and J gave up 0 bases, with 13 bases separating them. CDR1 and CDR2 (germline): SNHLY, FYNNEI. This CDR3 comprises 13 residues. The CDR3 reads CASHPNLNTEAFF. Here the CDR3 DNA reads TGTGCCTCCCACCCCAATTTGAACACTGAAGCTTTCTTT.

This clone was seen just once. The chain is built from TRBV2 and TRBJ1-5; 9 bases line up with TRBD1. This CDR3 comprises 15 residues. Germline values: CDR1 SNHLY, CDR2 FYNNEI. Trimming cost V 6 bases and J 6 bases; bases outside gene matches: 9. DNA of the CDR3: TGTGCCAGCAGGGCGGACAGGGGTGGTTCTCAGCCCCAGCATTTT. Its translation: CASRADRGGSQPQHF. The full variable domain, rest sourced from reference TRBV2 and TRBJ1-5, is EPEVTQTPSHQVTQMGQEVILRCVPISNHLYFYWYRQILGQKVEFLVSFYNNEISEKSEIFDDQFSVERPDGSNFTLKIRSTKLEDSAMYFCASRADRGGSQPQHFGDGTRLSIL.

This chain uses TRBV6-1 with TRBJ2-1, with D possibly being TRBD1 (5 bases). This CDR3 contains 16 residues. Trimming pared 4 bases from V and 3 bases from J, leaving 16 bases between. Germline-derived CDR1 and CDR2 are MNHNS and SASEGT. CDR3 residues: CASSGGKETHYNEQFF. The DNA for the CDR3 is TGTGCCAGCAGTGGGGGCAAAGAGACCCACTACAATGAGCAGTTCTTC.

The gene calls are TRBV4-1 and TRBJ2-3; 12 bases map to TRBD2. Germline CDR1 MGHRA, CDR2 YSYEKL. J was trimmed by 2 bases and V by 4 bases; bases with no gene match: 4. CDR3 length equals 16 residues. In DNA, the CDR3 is TGCGCCAGCAGCCCAACTAGCGGGAGGCTCACAGATACGCAGTATTTT. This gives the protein CASSPTSGRLTDTQYF.

The DNA of the CDR3 is TGTGCCAGTAGTAGGGGACCAGGGGAGACCCAGTACTTC. Translated, it gives CASSRGPGETQYF. The rearrangement uses TRBV19 and TRBJ2-5; D might be TRBD1 or TRBD2, each matching 5 bases. The CDR3 has 13 amino acids. V lost 4 bases, J lost 5 bases, and 11 bases lay in between. Germline V gene data show CDR1 as LNHDA and CDR2 as SQIVND (reference sequence).

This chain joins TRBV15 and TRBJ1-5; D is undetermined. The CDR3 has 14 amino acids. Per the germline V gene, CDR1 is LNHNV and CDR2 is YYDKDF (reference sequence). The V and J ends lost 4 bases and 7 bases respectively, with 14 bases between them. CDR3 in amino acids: CATSMGNSDQPQHF. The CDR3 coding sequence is TGTGCCACCAGCATGGGCAACTCGGACCAGCCCCAGCATTTT. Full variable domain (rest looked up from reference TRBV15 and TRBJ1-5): DAMVIQNPRYQVTQFGKPVTLSCSQTLNHNVMYWYQQKSSQAPKLLFHYYDKDFNNEADTPDNFQSRRPNTSFCFLDIRSPGLGDTAMYLCATSMGNSDQPQHFGDGTRLSIL.

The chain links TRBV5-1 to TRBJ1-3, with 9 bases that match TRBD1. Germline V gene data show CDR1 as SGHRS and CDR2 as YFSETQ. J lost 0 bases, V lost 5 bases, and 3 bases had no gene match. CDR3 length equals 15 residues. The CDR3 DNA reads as TGCGCCAGCAGATCGGACAGGGGCTCTGGAAACACCATATATTTT. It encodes CASRSDRGSGNTIYF.